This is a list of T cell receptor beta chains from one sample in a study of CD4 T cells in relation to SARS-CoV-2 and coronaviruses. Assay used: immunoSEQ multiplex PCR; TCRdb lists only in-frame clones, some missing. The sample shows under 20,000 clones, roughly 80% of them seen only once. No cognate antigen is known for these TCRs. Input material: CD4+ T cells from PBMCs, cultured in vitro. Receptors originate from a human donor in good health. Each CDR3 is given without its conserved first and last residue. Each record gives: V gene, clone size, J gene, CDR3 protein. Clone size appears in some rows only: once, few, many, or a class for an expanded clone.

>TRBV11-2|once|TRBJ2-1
ASTRGGSTYNEQF
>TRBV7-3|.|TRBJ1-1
ASSLNPTVNTEAF
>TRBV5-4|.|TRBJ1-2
ASSPQGWGYT
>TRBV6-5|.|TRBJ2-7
ATRANRGFYEQY
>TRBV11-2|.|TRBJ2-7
ASSLDRSSGTGGYEQY
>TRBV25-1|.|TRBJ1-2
ASSPFKVDGYT
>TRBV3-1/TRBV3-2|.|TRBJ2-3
ASSLVGGRALDTQY
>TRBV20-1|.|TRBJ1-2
SVSEGGYT
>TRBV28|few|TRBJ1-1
ASSPSGQTGTEAF
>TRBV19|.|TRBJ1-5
ASRGDRVVNQPQH
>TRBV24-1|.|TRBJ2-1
ATSDLELTISKQF
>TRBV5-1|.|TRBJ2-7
ASRLRQGSYEQY
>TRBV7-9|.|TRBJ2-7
ASSLGSGVYYEQY
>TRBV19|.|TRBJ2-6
ASSRDRVRSGANVLT
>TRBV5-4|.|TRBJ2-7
ASSGGGTSASYEQY
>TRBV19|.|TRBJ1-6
ASSILRGQARSYNSPLH
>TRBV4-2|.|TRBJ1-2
ASSPGRGQPYGYT
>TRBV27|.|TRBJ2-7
ASRSLWAGAYEQY
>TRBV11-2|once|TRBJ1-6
ASSLDNSPLH